Below are 5 T cell receptor beta chains sequenced from a single sample in a study of identical twins. TCRdb re-called the 5' RACE reads with MiXCR, one entry per CDR3 protein. The repertoire holds fewer than 550,000 distinct CDR3 sequences, over 11% seen once, with around 0.98% in the top ten. The same sample was also used in a study of yellow fever vaccine responses in identical twins.

Sequenced input: CD4+ T cells sorted from blood. These receptors came from a woman aged 18-29 years in good health.

The V call is TRBV5-1, the J call TRBJ2-1, with a possible D match to TRBD1 (5 bases). In germline, CDR1 is SGHRS, CDR2 YFSETQ. The CDR3 is 16 amino acids. V was pared by 4 bases and J by 0 bases, with 14 bases between. CDR3 in DNA: TGCGCCAGCAGCCTCCGACAGCGAAGCTCCTACAATGAGCAGTTCTTC. Translated, it gives CASSLRQRSSYNEQFF.

The V and J genes are TRBV12-3 or TRBV12-4 and TRBJ1-6, with D perhaps TRBD1 (6 bases). V lost 3 bases to trimming and J lost 9 bases, with 15 bases between them. The CDR3 runs to 15 residues. CDR3 sequence (DNA): TGTGCCAGCAGTTTGGAGGGGGAATGGGGTTCACCCCTCCACTTT. It yields the protein CASSLEGEWGSPLHF.

The chain has TRBV2 and TRBJ2-7; possibly TRBD2 for D (6 bases). Deletions cut 4 bases from V and 6 bases from J, with 13 bases between. This CDR3 is built from 13 residues. Germline loops: CDR1 SNHLY, CDR2 FYNNEI. The CDR3 is CASSGFSGGEQYF. CDR3 DNA sequence: TGTGCCAGCAGTGGATTTTCCGGGGGCGAGCAGTACTTC. The whole variable domain, remainder taken from reference TRBV2 and TRBJ2-7, is EPEVTQTPSHQVTQMGQEVILRCVPISNHLYFYWYRQILGQKVEFLVSFYNNEISEKSEIFDDQFSVERPDGSNFTLKIRSTKLEDSAMYFCASSGFSGGEQYFGPGTRLTVT.

This clonotype was detected only a few times. The chain recombines TRBV7-8 with TRBJ2-1; unclear D gene. Germline assignment: CDR1 SGHVS and CDR2 FQNEAQ. The CDR3 loop spans 12 amino acids. Trimming shortened V by 5 bases and J by 10 bases, and 12 bases separated the two germline ends. The CDR3 loop reads CASSPGPWEQFF. The CDR3 DNA reads TGTGCCAGCAGCCCCGGCCCCTGGGAGCAGTTCTTC. The full variable domain, with the rest looked up from reference TRBV7-8 and TRBJ2-1, is GAGVSQSPRYKVAKRGQDVALRCDPISGHVSLFWYQQALGQGPEFLTYFQNEAQLDKSGLPSDRFFAERPEGSVSTLKIQRTQQEDSAVYLCASSPGPWEQFFGPGTRLTVL.

The CDR3 DNA reads TGTGCCTGGAGTCCCCCGCCCGGGGAGCTGTTTTTT. Protein sequence: CAWSPPPGELFF. V usage is TRBV30 and J usage is TRBJ2-2; D gene ambiguous. This CDR3 comprises 12 residues. Per the germline V gene, CDR1 is GTSNPN and CDR2 is SVGIG (reference sequence). V was pared by 2 bases and J by 6 bases, with 7 bases between. Drawing the rest from reference TRBV30 and TRBJ2-2, the complete variable domain is SQTIHQWPATLVQPVGSPLSLECTVEGTSNPNLYWYRQAAGRGLQLLFYSVGIGQISSEVPQNLSASRPQDRQFILSSKKLLLSDSGFYLCAWSPPPGELFFGEGSRLTVL.